The T cell receptor (beta chain) under discussion was sequenced for a study of blood T cells in healthy people across ages. Background on the study: Per two T cells, about one barcoded beta molecule was captured through template switching. Whole-study findings and limits: Donors of long life had a larger count of naive CD4+ cells and greater diversity than aged donors. Donor CMV status, an unknown factor, possibly confounded changes in expanded clonotypes.

This clonotype has a count of ten or more. What it binds is unknown. Using a J-beta primer mix together with a sample-barcoded 5' primer, a second PCR was run for roughly 7 to 12 cycles. No fewer than 3 million CDR3-containing paired-end reads came from each sample. MiXCR, run by TCRdb on the 5' RACE reads, gives a single entry per CDR3 protein. In the table there are about 1.6 million distinct CDR3 sequences, roughly 32% of which are singletons. V was clipped by 1 base and J by 6 bases, with 13 bases between them. Per germline, CDR1 MGHRA and CDR2 YSYEKL. The CDR3 is 14 residues long. Sequencing was done on a sample of blood. This receptor was obtained from a woman aged 25 to 39 in good health. V and J are TRBV4-1 and TRBJ2-7, with D possibly TRBD1 on 6 matching bases. The CDR3 DNA sequence: TGCGCCAGCAGCCAAGCCCCAGGGGCCCGCGAGCAGTACTTC. It codes for CASSQAPGAREQYF.